Listed here are 11 T cell receptor beta chains from one sample, sequenced in a study of siplizumab effects on memory and regulatory T cells. The table came from immunoSEQ multiplex PCR; TCRdb's copy has only in-frame clones and leaves some out. The sample holds about 97,000 clones, 92% seen once. Sequenced sample: CD4+ T cells sorted from blood. All receptors derive from a human donor in good health.

V usage is TRBV11-3 and J usage is TRBJ2-1, with D unclear. This CDR3 has 17 amino acids. CDR1 is SGHNT and CDR2 is YENEEA in the germline V gene. Trimming pared 5 bases from V and 0 bases from J, leaving 17 bases between. In nucleotides, the CDR3 is TGTGCCAGCAGCACACGATCGCGGTATAACTCCTACAATGAGCAGTTCTTC. It yields the protein CASSTRSRYNSYNEQFF.

This chain links TRBV11-2 with TRBJ1-3; D possibly corresponds to TRBD1 (5 bases). The V end lost 5 bases, the J end lost 0 bases, and 14 bases lay between the germline ends. Germline CDR1 is SGHAT and CDR2 is FQNNGV. The CDR3 consists of 16 residues. CDR3 DNA sequence: TGTGCCAGCAGCCCATTAGACAGAGACTCTGGAAACACCATATATTTT. Its translation: CASSPLDRDSGNTIYF.

The chain couples TRBV7-8 to TRBJ2-3; D is unresolved. This CDR3 is built from 12 residues. Germline lookup yields CDR1 SGHVS and CDR2 FQNEAQ. V dropped 3 bases and J dropped 1 base, with 2 bases sitting between them. The CDR3 loop is CASSFGTDTQYF. In nucleotides, the CDR3 is TGTGCCAGCAGCTTCGGCACAGATACGCAGTATTTT.

The chain employs TRBV28 and TRBJ1-6; 7 nucleotides agree with TRBD1. V shed 4 bases, J shed 9 bases, and the junction held 3 bases outside the gene matches. There are 13 residues in the CDR3. Germline values: CDR1 MDHEN, CDR2 SYDVKM. The CDR3: CASSSGTASPLHF. The CDR3 nucleotides are TGTGCCAGCAGTTCGGGGACAGCTTCACCCCTCCACTTT. Full variable domain (outside the CDR3, taken from reference TRBV28 and TRBJ1-6): DVKVTQSSRYLVKRTGEKVFLECVQDMDHENMFWYRQDPGLGLRLIYFSYDVKMKEKGDIPEGYSVSREKKERFSLILESASTNQTSMYLCASSSGTASPLHFGNGTRLTVT.

V is TRBV29-1 and J is TRBJ2-7, with D possibly matching TRBD2 (7 bases). Per germline, CDR1 SQVTM and CDR2 ANQGSEA. Trimming stripped 7 bases from V and 3 bases from J, with 13 bases between. CDR3 length: 12 amino acids. CDR3 residues: CSAFGGHYEQYF. The CDR3 DNA reads TGCAGCGCCTTCGGGGGGCACTACGAGCAGTACTTC.

This chain uses TRBV28 with TRBJ1-1; perhaps TRBD1 as D (6 bases). V was clipped by 6 bases and J by 5 bases, with 19 bases between them. This CDR3 has 15 residues. Germline V lookup: CDR1 MDHEN, CDR2 SYDVKM. The CDR3 sequence: CASRPQRGAGTEAFF. CDR3 nucleotide sequence: TGTGCCAGCAGACCCCAGCGGGGGGCGGGAACTGAAGCTTTCTTT. Full variable domain (outside the CDR3, taken from reference TRBV28 and TRBJ1-1): DVKVTQSSRYLVKRTGEKVFLECVQDMDHENMFWYRQDPGLGLRLIYFSYDVKMKEKGDIPEGYSVSREKKERFSLILESASTNQTSMYLCASRPQRGAGTEAFFGQGTRLTVV.

This chain's CDR3 is CASSIGLGQTNQPQHF. The CDR3, as DNA: TGTGCCAGTAGTATAGGATTAGGGCAGACGAATCAGCCCCAGCATTTT. The chain is built from TRBV19 and TRBJ1-5; D remains ambiguous. CDR3 length: 16 amino acids. Trimming took off 1 base at V and 4 bases at J, with 14 bases between the two ends. Germline-derived CDR1 and CDR2 are LNHDA and SQIVND (reference sequence). The whole variable domain, filled in from reference TRBV19 and TRBJ1-5, reads DGGITQSPKYLFRKEGQNVTLSCEQNLNHDAMYWYRQDPGQGLRLIYYSQIVNDFQKGDIAEGYSVSREKKESFPLTVTSAQKNPTAFYLCASSIGLGQTNQPQHFGDGTRLSIL.

The chain recombines TRBV28 with TRBJ2-5; D is uncertain. The germline V and J ends were trimmed by 1 base and 4 bases, with 4 bases remaining between them. CDR1 and CDR2 from the germline V gene are MDHEN and SYDVKM. The CDR3 sequence is 12 residues long. The CDR3 region is CASSLFGETQYF. Here the CDR3 DNA reads TGTGCCAGCAGTTTATTTGGAGAGACCCAGTACTTC.

V and J are TRBV27 and TRBJ2-7; 8 nucleotides line up with TRBD2. The length of the CDR3 is 14 residues. The junction had 8 bases not matched to a gene; V was cut back by 3 bases and J by 7 bases. Germline V CDR1 and CDR2: MNHEY, SMNVEV (reference sequence). The CDR3 here is CASSFYGRAGEQYF. As DNA, the CDR3 is TGTGCCAGCAGTTTCTACGGGAGGGCGGGGGAGCAGTACTTC.

The rearrangement uses TRBV5-1 and TRBJ2-7, with a tentative D call TRBD1 (5 bases). This CDR3 spans 16 amino acids. From germline, CDR1 is SGHRS and CDR2 YFSETQ. V lost 4 bases, J lost 6 bases, and 23 bases lay in between. CDR3 amino acids: CASSALLQATPAEQYF. The CDR3 DNA is TGCGCCAGCAGCGCCCTCCTACAGGCCACCCCTGCCGAGCAGTACTTC.

The rearrangement joins TRBV6-5 to TRBJ1-1; D is ambiguous. The CDR3 runs to 11 residues. Trimming pared 7 bases from V and 10 bases from J, leaving 13 bases between. Germline V gives CDR1 MNHEY, CDR2 SVGAGI. CDR3 sequence reads: CASKRQAGAFF. As DNA, the CDR3 is TGTGCCAGCAAACGGCAGGCGGGAGCTTTCTTT.